The clone carrying this TCR beta chain was seen more than once but under ten times. Germline assignment: CDR1 SGDLS and CDR2 YYNGEE. This CDR3 comprises 14 residues. Trimming took 0 bases from V and 3 from J, leaving 10 bases between them. The data derive from a study of blood T cells in healthy people across ages. Using a J-beta primer mix together with a sample-barcoded 5' primer, a second PCR was run for about 7 to 12 cycles. TCRdb passed the 5' RACE reads through MiXCR, listing each CDR3 protein once. The table includes under 2,000,000 distinct CDR3 sequences, about 50% detected once. The source material was blood. The chain combines TRBV9 with TRBJ2-7; D gene unclear. This clonotype was obtained from a woman between 40 and 50 years old in good health. The CDR3 DNA follows: TGTGCCAGCAGCGTAGGAACGATCGGCTACGAGCAGTACTTC. This translates into CASSVGTIGYEQYF.